The 18 T cell receptor beta chains listed next were all sequenced from one sample in a study of the immune and genomic landscape of osteosarcoma. The post-treatment osteosarcoma tumors were primary, local recurrence or metastasis specimens from poor-prognosis patients. The table came from immunoSEQ multiplex PCR; TCRdb's copy has only in-frame clones and leaves some out. The sample lists a few hundred clones, roughly three quarters occurring once. Material for sequencing was osteosarcoma tumor tissue from the lung. The receptor source for this set is a human donor with osteosarcoma.

This clone came up once. The genes are TRBV5-6 and TRBJ2-1; 9 nucleotides match TRBD1. Germline lookup yields CDR1 SGHDT and CDR2 YYEEEE. The J segment lost 8 bases and the V segment lost 3 bases, leaving 6 bases of the junction unmatched. The CDR3 sequence is 14 residues long. The CDR3 protein is CASSWGTGSDEQFF. CDR3 DNA sequence: TGTGCCAGCAGCTGGGGGACAGGGTCGGATGAGCAGTTCTTC.

This chain uses TRBV28 with TRBJ1-5, with a tentative D call TRBD1 (6 bases). The CDR3 covers 18 residues. CDR1 is MDHEN, CDR2 SYDVKM, per germline. The ends were cut back, 1 base at V and 6 bases at J, with 22 bases in the middle. CDR3 nucleotides: TGTGCCAGCAGTTTATTAGGGGGGACCCGCCGGTCGGGTCAGCCCCAGCATTTT. Amino acid sequence: CASSLLGGTRRSGQPQHF.

The chain has TRBV4-2 and TRBJ2-7, with D perhaps matching TRBD2 (6 bases). This CDR3 region has 14 residues. Germline lookup yields CDR1 LGHNA and CDR2 YNFKEQ. The ends were cut back, 1 base at V and 4 bases at J, with 11 bases in the middle. CDR3 sequence: CASSQGRVGYEQYF. DNA for the CDR3: TGTGCCAGCAGCCAAGGGAGGGTCGGGTACGAGCAGTACTTC.

The J gene is TRBJ1-2, the V gene TRBV11-2; D is undetermined. V lost 3 bases, J lost 2 bases, and 16 bases lay in between. The CDR3 runs 16 residues. Germline V lookup: CDR1 SGHAT, CDR2 FQNNGV. In nucleotides, the CDR3 is TGTGCCAGCAGCTTGCCCTTCGGGGATCCAAACTATGGCTACACCTTC. As protein: CASSLPFGDPNYGYTF.

The J gene is TRBJ2-1, the V gene TRBV7-2; 8 bases line up with TRBD1. Germline V gene data show CDR1 as SGHTA and CDR2 as FQGNSA. V trimming: 6 bases; J trimming: 5 bases; junction bases outside the gene matches: 12. This CDR3 is built from 16 residues. The CDR3 is CASRNRGFLPNNEQFF. In DNA form, the CDR3 reads TGTGCCAGCAGGAACAGGGGGTTTCTTCCCAACAATGAGCAGTTCTTC.

This clone was counted a few times. The CDR3 coding sequence is TGTGCCAGCAGTCCGCTCGGGACAGCGAACTATGGCTACACCTTC. This encodes CASSPLGTANYGYTF. The gene calls are TRBV27 and TRBJ1-2; 7 nucleotides agree with TRBD1. The CDR3 covers 15 residues. Germline CDR1 is MNHEY and CDR2 is SMNVEV (reference sequence). Losses at the gene ends were 5 bases for V and 2 bases for J; bases not matched to a gene: 8.

This chain links TRBV27 with TRBJ1-5; D is unclear. This CDR3 has 14 amino acids. Germline CDR1 is MNHEY and CDR2 is SMNVEV (reference sequence). Trimming stripped 0 bases from V and 2 bases from J, with 5 bases between. For the CDR3, the DNA is TGTGCCAGCAGTTTATCAGTGGGCAATCAGCCCCAGCATTTT. Residues: CASSLSVGNQPQHF.

The rearrangement uses TRBV7-8 and TRBJ2-3; no clear D gene. V lost 5 bases and J lost 6, with 15 bases in between. The CDR3 sequence is 14 residues long. Germline CDR1 reads SGHVS; CDR2 reads FQNEAQ. The CDR3 loop reads CASSLARLGDTQYF. The CDR3 DNA is TGTGCCAGCAGCCTCGCTCGCCTCGGCGATACGCAGTATTTT.

In its sample, this clone was seen once. The chain employs TRBV15 and TRBJ2-3; 11 positions agree with TRBD1. CDR3 length: 17 amino acids. J gave up 4 bases and V 3 bases, and 9 bases lay outside the gene matches. CDR1 is LNHNV, CDR2 YYDKDF, per germline (reference sequence). DNA of the CDR3: TGTGCCACCAGCAGTGCTAATCCGGGACAGGGGGCAGATACGCAGTATTTT. Residues: CATSSANPGQGADTQYF.

The chain is built from TRBV2 and TRBJ1-2; no reliable D call. V lost 7 bases and J lost 2, with 17 bases in between. The CDR3 totals 15 residues. Per the germline V gene, CDR1 is SNHLY and CDR2 is FYNNEI. CDR3 region: CASNIKTYANYGYTF. The CDR3 bases are TGTGCCAGCAACATAAAGACATACGCCAACTATGGCTACACCTTC.

V usage is TRBV4-2 and J usage is TRBJ2-7; 8 bases are a match to TRBD2. The length of the CDR3 is 16 residues. In germline, CDR1 is LGHNA, CDR2 YNFKEQ. V was clipped by 1 base and J by 2 bases; unmatched bases: 7. CDR3 bases: TGTGCCAGCAGCCAAGTGCATAGCGGGGATCCCTACGAGCAGTACTTC. Amino acids: CASSQVHSGDPYEQYF.

This chain links TRBV5-4 with TRBJ2-3; no definite D call. The CDR3 has 12 amino acids. From germline, CDR1 is SGHNT and CDR2 YYREEE (reference sequence). V lost 4 bases and J lost 0, with 3 bases in between. The CDR3 nucleotides are TGTGCCAGCAGCCCTAGCACAGATACGCAGTATTTT. This gives the protein CASSPSTDTQYF.

The chain employs TRBV6-4 and TRBJ1-1; D remains unclear. This CDR3 region has 14 residues. V was trimmed by 6 bases and J by 1 base, leaving 12 bases between them. Germline lookup yields CDR1 MRHNA and CDR2 SNTAGT. The CDR3 region has the DNA TGTGCCAGCAGCGACGGCCCAGGGAACACTGAAGCTTTCTTT. Translation gives CASSDGPGNTEAFF.

This chain's CDR3 is CASSLQLNYGYTF. CDR3 bases: TGTGCCAGCAGCTTACAGCTAAACTATGGCTACACCTTC. The chain has TRBV7-2 and TRBJ1-2; D is uncertain. CDR3 length equals 13 residues. Per germline, CDR1 SGHTA and CDR2 FQGNSA. V was shortened by 2 bases and J by 2 bases, with 6 bases between the two germline ends.

The chain has TRBV7-2 and TRBJ1-4; D perhaps matches TRBD1 (6 bases). V gave up 5 bases and J gave up 7 bases, with 20 bases separating them. Germline assignment: CDR1 SGHTA and CDR2 FQGNSA. This CDR3 has 16 residues. CDR3 nucleotide sequence: TGTGCCAGCAGCCTCCCAGGACAGTTTGGAAGTGAAAAACTGTTTTTT. Protein product: CASSLPGQFGSEKLFF. The full variable domain, its missing parts supplied by reference TRBV7-2 and TRBJ1-4, is GAGVSQSPSNKVTEKGKDVELRCDPISGHTALYWYRQSLGQGLEFLIYFQGNSAPDKSGLPSDRFSAERTGGSVSTLTIQRTQQEDSAVYLCASSLPGQFGSEKLFFGSGTQLSVL.

CDR3 sequence reads: CASSLWGWGNTEAFF. The CDR3 DNA is TGTGCCAGCAGTCTCTGGGGGTGGGGGAACACTGAAGCTTTCTTT. The chain employs TRBV6-1 and TRBJ1-1, with D possibly TRBD1 on 5 matching bases. The CDR3 loop spans 15 amino acids. From germline, CDR1 is MNHNS and CDR2 SASEGT. V dropped 5 bases and J dropped 1 base, with 14 bases sitting between them.

The chain carries TRBV7-2 and TRBJ1-2; no firm D call. The V gene lost 5 bases and the J gene lost 8 bases, with 12 bases spanning the gap. Germline CDR1 and CDR2: SGHTA and FQGNSA. This CDR3 spans 12 amino acids. CDR3 region: CASSEGSRGYTF. DNA of the CDR3: TGTGCCAGCAGCGAGGGATCAAGAGGCTACACCTTC.

The rearrangement links TRBV7-2 to TRBJ2-7, with 8 nucleotides matching TRBD2. CDR1 and CDR2 from the germline V gene are SGHTA and FQGNSA. This CDR3 has 16 amino acids. Germline trimming cut 5 bases from V and 7 bases from J; bases unmatched to any gene: 16. The CDR3 region is CASSLSLVGRGEEQYF. The CDR3 nucleotides are TGTGCCAGCAGCCTGTCCCTTGTCGGGAGGGGGGAAGAGCAGTACTTC.